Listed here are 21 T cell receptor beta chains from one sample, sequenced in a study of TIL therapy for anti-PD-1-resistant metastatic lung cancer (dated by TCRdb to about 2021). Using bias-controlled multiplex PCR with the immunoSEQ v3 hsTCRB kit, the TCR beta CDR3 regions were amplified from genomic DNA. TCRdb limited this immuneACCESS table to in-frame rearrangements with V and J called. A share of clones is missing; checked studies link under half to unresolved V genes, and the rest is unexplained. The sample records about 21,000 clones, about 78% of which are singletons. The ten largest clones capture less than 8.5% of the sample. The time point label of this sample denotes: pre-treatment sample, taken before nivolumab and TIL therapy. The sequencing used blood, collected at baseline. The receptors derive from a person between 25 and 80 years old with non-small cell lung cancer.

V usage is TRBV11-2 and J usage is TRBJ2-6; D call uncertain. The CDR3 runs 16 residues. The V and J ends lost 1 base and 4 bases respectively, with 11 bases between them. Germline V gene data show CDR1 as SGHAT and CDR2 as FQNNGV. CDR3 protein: CASSLVQGPGANVLTF. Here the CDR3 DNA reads TGTGCCAGCAGCTTAGTTCAAGGGCCAGGGGCCAACGTCCTGACTTTC.

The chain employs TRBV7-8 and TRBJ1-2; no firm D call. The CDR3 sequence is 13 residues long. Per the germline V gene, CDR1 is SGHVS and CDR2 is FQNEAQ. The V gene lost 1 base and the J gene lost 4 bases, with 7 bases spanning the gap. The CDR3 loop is CASSLGRIYGYTF. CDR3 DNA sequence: TGTGCCAGCAGCTTAGGGCGGATCTATGGCTACACCTTC. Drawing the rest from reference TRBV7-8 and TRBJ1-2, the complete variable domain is GAGVSQSPRYKVAKRGQDVALRCDPISGHVSLFWYQQALGQGPEFLTYFQNEAQLDKSGLPSDRFFAERPEGSVSTLKIQRTQQEDSAVYLCASSLGRIYGYTFGSGTRLTVV.

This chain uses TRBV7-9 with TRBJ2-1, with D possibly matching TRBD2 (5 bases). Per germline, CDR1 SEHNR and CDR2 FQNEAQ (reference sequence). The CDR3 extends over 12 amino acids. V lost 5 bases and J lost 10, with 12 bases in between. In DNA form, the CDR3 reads TGTGCCAGCAGCCGAAGATCGGGGGAGCAGTTCTTC. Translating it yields CASSRRSGEQFF.

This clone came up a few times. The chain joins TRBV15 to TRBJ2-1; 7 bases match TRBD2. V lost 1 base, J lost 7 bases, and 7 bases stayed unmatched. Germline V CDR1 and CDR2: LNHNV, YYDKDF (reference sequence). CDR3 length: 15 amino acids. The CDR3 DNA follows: TGTGCCACCAGCAGAGGGTCACGGGGAGGGAATGAGCAGTTCTTC. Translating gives CATSRGSRGGNEQFF.

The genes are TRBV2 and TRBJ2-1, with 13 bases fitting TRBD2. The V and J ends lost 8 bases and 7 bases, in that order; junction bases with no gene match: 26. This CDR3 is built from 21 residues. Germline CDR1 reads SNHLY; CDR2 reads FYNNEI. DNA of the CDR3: TGTGCCAGCTTAGGGCCCAAGTCCGGGACTAGCGGGAAAACGGGTTGGAATGAGCAGTTCTTC. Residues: CASLGPKSGTSGKTGWNEQFF.

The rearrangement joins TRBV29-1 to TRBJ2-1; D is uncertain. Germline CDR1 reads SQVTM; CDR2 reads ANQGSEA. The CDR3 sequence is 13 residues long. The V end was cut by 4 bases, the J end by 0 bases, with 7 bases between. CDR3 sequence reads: CSVGPGSYNEQFF. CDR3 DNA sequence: TGCAGCGTTGGTCCGGGCTCCTACAATGAGCAGTTCTTC.

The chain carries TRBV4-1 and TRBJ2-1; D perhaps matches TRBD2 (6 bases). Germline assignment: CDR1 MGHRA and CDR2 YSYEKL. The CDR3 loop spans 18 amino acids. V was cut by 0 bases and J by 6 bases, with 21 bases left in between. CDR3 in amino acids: CASSQDTTAGGILNEQFF. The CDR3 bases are TGCGCCAGCAGCCAAGATACAACCGCAGGCGGGATCCTCAATGAGCAGTTCTTC.

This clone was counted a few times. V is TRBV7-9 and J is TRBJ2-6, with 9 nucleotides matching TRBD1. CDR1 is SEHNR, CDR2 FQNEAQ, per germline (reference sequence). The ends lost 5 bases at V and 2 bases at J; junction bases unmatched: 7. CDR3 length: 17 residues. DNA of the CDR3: TGTGCCAGCAGCCTCGGGACAGGGTCAACTGGGGCCAACGTCCTGACTTTC. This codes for CASSLGTGSTGANVLTF.

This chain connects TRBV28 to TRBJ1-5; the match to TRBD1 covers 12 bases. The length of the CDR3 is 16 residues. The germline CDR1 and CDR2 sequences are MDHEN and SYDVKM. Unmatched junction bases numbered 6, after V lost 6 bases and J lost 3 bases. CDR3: CASRAGTGGFNQPQHF. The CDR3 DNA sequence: TGTGCCAGCAGAGCTGGGACAGGGGGCTTCAATCAGCCCCAGCATTTT.

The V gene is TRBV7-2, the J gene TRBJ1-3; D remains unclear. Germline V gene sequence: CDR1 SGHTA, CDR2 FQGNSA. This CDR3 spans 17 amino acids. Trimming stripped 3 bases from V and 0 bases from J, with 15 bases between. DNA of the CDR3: TGTGCCAGCAGCTTTAACGTCGTCTGGGGCTCTGGAAACACCATATATTTT. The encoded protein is CASSFNVVWGSGNTIYF.

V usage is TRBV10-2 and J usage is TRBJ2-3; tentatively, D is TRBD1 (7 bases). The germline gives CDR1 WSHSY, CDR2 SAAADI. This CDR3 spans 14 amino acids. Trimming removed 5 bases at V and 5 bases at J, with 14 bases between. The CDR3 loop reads CASSPGGFGDTQYF. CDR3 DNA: TGCGCCAGCAGTCCAGGGGGGTTTGGAGATACGCAGTATTTT.

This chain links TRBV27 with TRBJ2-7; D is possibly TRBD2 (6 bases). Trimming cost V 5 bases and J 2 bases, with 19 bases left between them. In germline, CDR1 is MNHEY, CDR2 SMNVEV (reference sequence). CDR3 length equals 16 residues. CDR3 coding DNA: TGTGCCAGCAGTGCCATATCGGGACTGATTACCTACGAGCAGTACTTC. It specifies CASSAISGLITYEQYF.

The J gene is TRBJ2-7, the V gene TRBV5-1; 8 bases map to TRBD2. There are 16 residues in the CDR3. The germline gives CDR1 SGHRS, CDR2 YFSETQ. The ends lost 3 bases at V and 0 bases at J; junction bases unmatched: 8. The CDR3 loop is CASSSTSGRLSYEQYF. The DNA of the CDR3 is TGCGCCAGCAGCTCCACCAGCGGGAGACTCTCCTACGAGCAGTACTTC.

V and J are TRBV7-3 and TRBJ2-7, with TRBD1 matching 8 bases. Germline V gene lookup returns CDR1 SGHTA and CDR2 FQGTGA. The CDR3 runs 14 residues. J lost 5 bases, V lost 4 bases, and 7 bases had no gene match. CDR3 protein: CASSSADRAHEQYF. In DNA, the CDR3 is TGTGCCAGCAGCTCAGCGGACAGGGCCCACGAGCAGTACTTC. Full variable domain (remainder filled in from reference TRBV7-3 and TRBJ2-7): GAGVSQTPSNKVTEKGKYVELRCDPISGHTALYWYRQSLGQGPEFLIYFQGTGAADDSGLPNDRFFAVRPEGSVSTLKIQRTERGDSAVYLCASSSADRAHEQYFGPGTRLTVT.

The CDR3 DNA sequence: TGTGCCAGCAGCTTCGAGGGACTAGCGGGGCCCCAAGAGACCCAGTACTTC. Protein product: CASSFEGLAGPQETQYF. The V gene is TRBV7-3, the J gene TRBJ2-5, with 13 nucleotides matching TRBD2. Germline V lookup: CDR1 SGHTA, CDR2 FQGTGA. This CDR3 has 17 residues. The junction had 5 bases not matched to a gene; V was cut back by 3 bases and J by 1 base.

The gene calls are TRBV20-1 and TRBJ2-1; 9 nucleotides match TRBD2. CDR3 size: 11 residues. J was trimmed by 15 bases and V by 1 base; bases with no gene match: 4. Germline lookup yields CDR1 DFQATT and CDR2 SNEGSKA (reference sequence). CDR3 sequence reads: CSARVGTSPFF. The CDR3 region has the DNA TGCAGTGCTAGAGTTGGGACTAGCCCGTTCTTC.

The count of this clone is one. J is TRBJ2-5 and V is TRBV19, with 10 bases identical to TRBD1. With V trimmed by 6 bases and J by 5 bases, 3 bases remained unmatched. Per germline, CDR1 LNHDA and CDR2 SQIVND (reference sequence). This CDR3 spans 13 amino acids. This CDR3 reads CASSDRGRETQYF. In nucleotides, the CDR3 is TGTGCCAGTAGCGACAGGGGGCGCGAGACCCAGTACTTC.

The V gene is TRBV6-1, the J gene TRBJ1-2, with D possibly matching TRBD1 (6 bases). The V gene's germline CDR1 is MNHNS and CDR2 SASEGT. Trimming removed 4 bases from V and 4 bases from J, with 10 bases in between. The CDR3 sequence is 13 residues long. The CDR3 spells CASSAGVGYGYTF. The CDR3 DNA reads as TGTGCCAGCAGTGCAGGGGTGGGCTATGGCTACACCTTC.

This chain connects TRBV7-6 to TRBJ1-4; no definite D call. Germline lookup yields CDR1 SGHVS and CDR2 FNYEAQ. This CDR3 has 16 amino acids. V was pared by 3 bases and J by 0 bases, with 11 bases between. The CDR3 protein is CASSFTAASTNEKLFF. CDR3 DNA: TGTGCCAGCAGCTTCACGGCTGCTTCAACTAATGAAAAACTGTTTTTT.

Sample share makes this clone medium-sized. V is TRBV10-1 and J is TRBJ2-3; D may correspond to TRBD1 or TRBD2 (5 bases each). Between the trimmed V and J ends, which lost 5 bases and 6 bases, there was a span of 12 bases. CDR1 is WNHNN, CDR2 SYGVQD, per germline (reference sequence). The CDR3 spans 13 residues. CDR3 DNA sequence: TGCGCCAGCAGTCAAGGGACGTCTGATACGCAGTATTTT. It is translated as CASSQGTSDTQYF.

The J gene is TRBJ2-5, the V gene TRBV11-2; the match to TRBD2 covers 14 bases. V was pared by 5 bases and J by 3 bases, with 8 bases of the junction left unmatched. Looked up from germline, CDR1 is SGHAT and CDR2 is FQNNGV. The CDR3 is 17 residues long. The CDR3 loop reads CASSLGLAGERKETQYF. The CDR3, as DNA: TGTGCCAGCAGCCTGGGACTAGCGGGGGAAAGAAAAGAGACCCAGTACTTC.